These 27 T cell receptor beta chains were all obtained from the same sample, sequenced in a study of CD8+CD57+ T cells in acquired aplastic anemia. Sequencing involved patients with CD8+CD57+ cell expansion previously shown by flow cytometry. CDR3 and TCR beta VDJ profiling relied on a genomic DNA template. MiXCR, applied by TCRdb to the reads, yields one record per CDR3 protein. The sample has a few hundred thousand distinct CDR3 sequences, around 50% seen once. Specimen: sorted CD4+, CD8+, or CD8+CD57+ T cells (not recorded which) from PBMCs. The receptors here all came from a human donor with aplastic anemia.

This clonotype was recorded at least ten times. The rearrangement joins TRBV12-3 or TRBV12-4 to TRBJ1-6, with D perhaps matching TRBD1 (6 bases). The CDR3 spans 14 residues. Trimming took off 3 bases at V and 6 bases at J, with 9 bases between the two ends. CDR3: CASSLGAPNSPLHF. As DNA, the CDR3 is TGTGCCAGCAGTTTGGGGGCGCCTAATTCACCCCTCCACTTT.

As concerns this clonotype: A much bigger clone sits one base away, suggesting this may be a read error. The conserved closing phenylalanine or tryptophan is absent in this CDR3, likely reflecting a read error. The rearrangement uses TRBV7-8 and TRBJ1-2, with 11 bases identical to TRBD1. Germline loops: CDR1 SGHVS, CDR2 FQNEAQ. CDR3 length equals 14 residues. V shed 5 bases and J 7 bases; nucleotides not matched to a gene: 6. The CDR3 region is CASSRIGTGGGYTL. The DNA for the CDR3 is TGTGCCAGCAGCCGAATTGGGACAGGGGGTGGCTACACCCTC.

The chain uses TRBV10-2 and TRBJ2-1; no definite D call. CDR3 length: 13 residues. V was shortened by 2 bases and J by 4 bases, with 6 bases between the two germline ends. Germline CDR1 reads WSHSY; CDR2 reads SAAADI. CDR3 sequence reads: CASSEREYNEQFF. The CDR3 nucleotides are TGCGCCAGCAGTGAGAGAGAATACAATGAGCAGTTCTTC.

By share, this clonotype ranks as medium-sized. The V call is TRBV7-6, the J call TRBJ2-1; D ambiguous. The CDR3 loop spans 13 amino acids. V shed 5 bases and J shed 9 bases, with 14 bases lying between them. In germline, CDR1 is SGHVS, CDR2 FNYEAQ. The CDR3 sequence is CASSGPILGEQFF. CDR3 DNA sequence: TGTGCCAGCAGCGGCCCGATCCTGGGTGAGCAGTTCTTC.

This chain uses TRBV7-2 with TRBJ1-2; no firm D call. Trimming cost V 2 bases and J 7 bases, with 5 bases left between them. The length of the CDR3 is 11 residues. Germline CDR1 is SGHTA and CDR2 is FQGNSA. The CDR3 DNA follows: TGTGCCAGCAGCTTATTAGGTGGCTACACCTTC. Protein product: CASSLLGGYTF.

Worth noting for this clonotype: The CDR3 end shows no conserved phenylalanine or tryptophan, and so a read error is likely. The gene calls are TRBV20-1 and TRBJ1-6; 8 nucleotides match TRBD1. Unmatched junction bases numbered 10, after V lost 4 bases and J lost 8 bases. This CDR3 is built from 15 residues. The germline V gene has CDR1 DFQATT and CDR2 SNEGSKA (reference sequence). CDR3 in amino acids: CSATETGTGYSPLHL. The CDR3 DNA reads as TGCAGTGCTACCGAGACCGGGACAGGTTATTCACCCCTCCACCTT.

The rearrangement joins TRBV7-2 to TRBJ2-5, with D hard to call. Per the germline V gene, CDR1 is SGHTA and CDR2 is FQGNSA. With 3 bases removed from V and 5 bases from J, the gap between germline ends came to 10 bases. The CDR3 length is 13 residues. CDR3 DNA sequence: TGTGCCAGCAGCTTGATGGTTCGGGAGACCCAGTACTTC. Translating gives CASSLMVRETQYF.

The chain combines TRBV7-2 with TRBJ2-3, with D hard to call. Germline V lookup: CDR1 SGHTA, CDR2 FQGNSA. The germline V and J ends were trimmed by 5 bases and 3 bases, with 12 bases remaining between them. This CDR3 has 14 residues. CDR3 amino acids: CASSATIRTDTQYF. The CDR3 nucleotides read TGTGCCAGCAGCGCAACGATAAGGACAGATACGCAGTATTTT. Variable domain in full (rest from reference TRBV7-2 and TRBJ2-3): GAGVSQSPSNKVTEKGKDVELRCDPISGHTALYWYRQSLGQGLEFLIYFQGNSAPDKSGLPSDRFSAERTGGSVSTLTIQRTQQEDSAVYLCASSATIRTDTQYFGPGTRLTVL.

The gene calls are TRBV20-1 and TRBJ1-1; D is perhaps TRBD1 (5 bases). Germline CDR1 is DFQATT and CDR2 is SNEGSKA (reference sequence). The V end was cut by 5 bases, the J end by 5 bases, with 12 bases between. The CDR3 covers 12 residues. The CDR3 protein is CSAPQQETEAFF. For the CDR3, the DNA is TGCAGTGCTCCCCAACAGGAAACTGAAGCTTTCTTT.

The genes are TRBV7-9 and TRBJ1-2; 9 bases line up with TRBD1. The germline gives CDR1 SEHNR, CDR2 FQNEAQ (reference sequence). This CDR3 comprises 14 residues. J was trimmed by 6 bases and V by 5 bases; bases with no gene match: 7. The CDR3 loop is CASSPDRQGDGYTF. Here the CDR3 DNA reads TGTGCCAGCAGCCCTGATCGACAGGGGGATGGCTACACCTTC.

V gene TRBV2 combines with J gene TRBJ2-1; D possibly matches TRBD1 or TRBD2 (5 bases each). Germline V gene lookup returns CDR1 SNHLY and CDR2 FYNNEI. The length of the CDR3 is 14 residues. V was clipped by 7 bases and J by 3 bases, with 13 bases between them. CDR3 sequence reads: CASIEGPNYNEQFF. CDR3 sequence (DNA): TGTGCCAGCATAGAGGGGCCGAACTACAATGAGCAGTTCTTC. The entire variable domain, with the rest obtained from reference TRBV2 and TRBJ2-1, is as follows: EPEVTQTPSHQVTQMGQEVILRCVPISNHLYFYWYRQILGQKVEFLVSFYNNEISEKSEIFDDQFSVERPDGSNFTLKIRSTKLEDSAMYFCASIEGPNYNEQFFGPGTRLTVL.

The V gene is TRBV6-1, the J gene TRBJ1-5, with D possibly being TRBD1 (5 bases). The length of the CDR3 is 16 residues. CDR1 and CDR2 (germline): MNHNS, SASEGT. Deletions cut 2 bases from V and 0 bases from J, with 11 bases between. CDR3 in DNA: TGTGCCAGCAGTGAACTAACAGGCTATAGCAATCAGCCCCAGCATTTT. Its protein is CASSELTGYSNQPQHF.

The chain employs TRBV19 and TRBJ1-1; a weak D match, TRBD1 (6 bases). V gave up 6 bases and J gave up 4 bases, with 15 bases separating them. Germline CDR1 LNHDA, CDR2 SQIVND (reference sequence). The CDR3 covers 14 residues. The DNA for the CDR3 is TGTGCCAGTAGGGGCAGGCCGACAGGCACTGAAGCTTTCTTT. Its translation is CASRGRPTGTEAFF.

This clonotype was seen many times. This chain joins TRBV24-1 and TRBJ2-7; a weak D match, TRBD1 (6 bases). Germline V CDR1 and CDR2: KGHDR, SFDVKD. With 8 bases removed from V and 0 bases from J, the gap between germline ends came to 13 bases. This CDR3 spans 14 amino acids. The CDR3 loop is CATKGEGDSYEQYF. As DNA, the CDR3 is TGTGCCACCAAAGGTGAGGGGGACTCCTACGAGCAGTACTTC.

This clonotype came up many times. CDR3 nucleotide sequence: TGTGCCAGCACAGTCAGGGCAGACACCGGGGAGCTGTTTTTT. It codes for CASTVRADTGELFF. The chain recombines TRBV2 with TRBJ2-2; D may be TRBD1 (5 bases). This CDR3 contains 14 residues. The V gene's germline CDR1 is SNHLY and CDR2 FYNNEI. V was shortened by 7 bases and J by 3 bases, with 12 bases between the two germline ends.

About this clonotype: The germline gene is not matched at one end of the junction; a read error may be the cause. V is TRBV7-6 and J is TRBJ1-4; D is undetermined. Germline CDR1 and CDR2: SGHVS and FNYEAQ. This CDR3 is built from 13 residues. CDR3 in amino acids: CASSVATNEKLIF. DNA for the CDR3: TGTGCCAGCAGCGTGGCGACTAATGAAAAACTGATTTTT.

The table lists this clonotype with a few counts. The chain carries TRBV6-4 and TRBJ2-1, with D hard to call. Germline V CDR1 and CDR2: MRHNA, SNTAGT. The CDR3 is 13 residues long. Between the trimmed V and J ends, which lost 0 bases and 12 bases, there was a span of 12 bases. The CDR3, as DNA: TGTGCCAGCAGTGACTCGGAACGGAACACGCAGTTCTTC. The encoded protein is CASSDSERNTQFF.

Remarks on this clonotype: Compared with germline, one end of the junction differs, possibly owing to a read error. V and J are TRBV10-2 and TRBJ2-5; D may be TRBD2 (5 bases). The CDR3 consists of 15 residues. CDR1 WSHSY and CDR2 SAAADI come from the germline V gene. CDR3 residues: CASSVRAGQRETRYF. CDR3 nucleotide sequence: TGCGCCAGCAGTGTAAGGGCCGGCCAAAGGGAGACCCGGTACTTC.

Of note for this clonotype: A much larger clone is a single base away; this may be a read error. The gene calls are TRBV6-6 and TRBJ1-4, with D possibly matching TRBD1 (5 bases). The length of the CDR3 is 13 residues. The germline V gene encodes CDR1 MNHNY and CDR2 SVGAGI (reference sequence). V was clipped by 9 bases and J by 5 bases, with 13 bases between them. The CDR3 is CASPGRINEKLFF. CDR3 DNA: TGTGCCAGTCCGGGACGGATAAATGAAAAACTGTTTTTT.

This clonotype was seen only a few times. J is TRBJ2-2 and V is TRBV19; tentative D call: TRBD2 (6 bases). Per the germline V gene, CDR1 is LNHDA and CDR2 is SQIVND (reference sequence). V was trimmed by 1 base and J by 0 bases, leaving 9 bases between them. The CDR3 runs to 16 residues. This CDR3 reads CASSIGGGTNTGELFF. CDR3 coding DNA: TGTGCCAGTAGTATAGGGGGAGGCACGAACACCGGGGAGCTGTTTTTT. The entire variable domain, with the rest obtained from reference TRBV19 and TRBJ2-2, is as follows: DGGITQSPKYLFRKEGQNVTLSCEQNLNHDAMYWYRQDPGQGLRLIYYSQIVNDFQKGDIAEGYSVSREKKESFPLTVTSAQKNPTAFYLCASSIGGGTNTGELFFGEGSRLTVL.

This chain connects TRBV15 to TRBJ2-7, with a tentative D call TRBD2 (6 bases). Germline loops: CDR1 LNHNV, CDR2 YYDKDF (reference sequence). This CDR3 contains 16 residues. Trimming pared 5 bases from V and 2 bases from J, leaving 19 bases between. CDR3 sequence: CATSGGGTPLPYEQYF. The CDR3 DNA sequence: TGTGCCACCAGCGGTGGCGGGACCCCTCTCCCCTACGAGCAGTACTTC.

This clonotype was picked up many times. This chain connects TRBV5-1 to TRBJ2-1, with D possibly TRBD2 on 5 matching bases. CDR1 and CDR2 from the germline V gene are SGHRS and YFSETQ. There are 16 residues in the CDR3. V was shortened by 0 bases and J by 2 bases, with 12 bases between the two germline ends. The CDR3 region is CASSLAGKTTYNEQFF. Here the CDR3 DNA reads TGCGCCAGCAGCTTGGCCGGGAAGACCACCTACAATGAGCAGTTCTTC.

The rearrangement joins TRBV7-3 to TRBJ1-1; possibly TRBD1 for D (5 bases). This CDR3 is 15 amino acids long. Trimming took 0 bases from V and 7 from J, leaving 15 bases between them. Germline CDR1 is SGHTA and CDR2 is FQGTGA. CDR3 region: CASSLTSGGRVEAFF. CDR3 nucleotides: TGTGCCAGCAGCTTAACTAGCGGGGGAAGGGTTGAAGCTTTCTTT.

In regard to this clonotype: One base away lies a much larger clone, so this may be a sequencing read error. The chain links TRBV5-1 to TRBJ1-5, with 9 positions matching TRBD1. Germline V CDR1 and CDR2: SGHRS, YFSETQ. This CDR3 has 15 amino acids. Here the CDR3 reads CASNLDGTGNQPQHF. The CDR3 nucleotides are TGCGCCAGCAACTTGGACGGGACAGGGAATCAGCCCCAGCATTTT. Supplemented by reference TRBV5-1 and TRBJ1-5, the full variable domain reads KAGVTQTPRYLIKTRGQQVTLSCSPISGHRSVSWYQQTPGQGLQFLFEYFSETQRNKGNFPGRFSGRQFSNSRSEMNVSTLELGDSALYLCASNLDGTGNQPQHFGDGTRLSIL.

The table lists this clonotype with many counts. The chain uses TRBV10-2 and TRBJ1-5; D ambiguous. V was pared by 6 bases and J by 2 bases, with 11 bases between. Germline CDR1 WSHSY, CDR2 SAAADI. The CDR3 is made up of 14 amino acids. The CDR3 DNA is TGCGCCAGCAGGGAGGGTTTGGGCAATCAGCCCCAGCATTTT. This sequence encodes CASREGLGNQPQHF.

This clonotype was counted at least ten times. CDR3: CSAGGGYTF. DNA for the CDR3: TGCAGTGCCGGCGGCGGCTACACCTTC. The chain employs TRBV20-1 and TRBJ1-2; D unresolved. The CDR3 runs 9 residues. V was pared by 6 bases and J by 8 bases, with 7 bases between. Germline-derived CDR1 and CDR2 are DFQATT and SNEGSKA (reference sequence).

This clonotype was picked up one time. The chain joins TRBV9 to TRBJ1-2, with 10 bases lining up with TRBD1. Germline V gene sequence: CDR1 SGDLS, CDR2 YYNGEE. This CDR3 has 14 amino acids. The ends lost 2 bases at V and 7 bases at J; junction bases unmatched: 5. CDR3 sequence: CASSVGDRGGGYTF. The CDR3 nucleotides are TGTGCCAGCAGCGTGGGGGACAGGGGTGGTGGCTACACCTTC.